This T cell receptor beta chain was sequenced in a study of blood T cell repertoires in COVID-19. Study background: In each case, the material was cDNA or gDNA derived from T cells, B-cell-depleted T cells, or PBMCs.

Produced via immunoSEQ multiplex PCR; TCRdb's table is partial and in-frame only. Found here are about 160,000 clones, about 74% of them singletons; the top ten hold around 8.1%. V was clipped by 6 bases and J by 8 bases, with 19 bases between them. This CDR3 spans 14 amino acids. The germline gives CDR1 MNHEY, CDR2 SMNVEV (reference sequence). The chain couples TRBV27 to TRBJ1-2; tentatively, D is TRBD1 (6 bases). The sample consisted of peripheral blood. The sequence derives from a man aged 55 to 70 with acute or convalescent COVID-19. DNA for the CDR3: TGTGCCAGCAGCCGGCAGGGACCTAGGGGGGGCTACACCTTC. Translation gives CASSRQGPRGGYTF.